This T cell receptor (beta chain) was sequenced for a study of blood T cell repertoires in COVID-19. Study information: The origin of the acute and convalescent COVID-19 samples was the United States, Italy and Spain. T cells, B-cell-depleted T cells, or PBMCs supplied cDNA or gDNA.

This clone occurred a few times. The same CDR3 arises from other DNA sequences in this sample as well. All enrollees were roughly 18 to 90 years old and from fewer than 30 US areas. Cohort 3 donors counted as recovered after two negative PCRs, clearance, or resolved symptoms. Measured with immunoSEQ multiplex PCR; TCRdb has only the in-frame clones, and not every one. Of 110,000 to 150,000 clones in the sample, roughly 75% are singletons; the top ten hold around 6%. This CDR3 comprises 14 residues. With V trimmed by 5 bases and J by 4 bases, 4 bases remained unmatched. CDR1 is SGHRS and CDR2 is YFSETQ in the germline V gene.

This sequence joins TRBV5-1 and TRBJ1-2, with TRBD1 matching over 11 bases. The sample was PBMCs or T cells enriched from blood (not recorded which). The receptor comes from a woman aged 45 to 65 who had recovered from COVID-19. The CDR3: CASSSGTGGYGYTF. In DNA form, the CDR3 reads TGCGCCAGCAGTTCCGGGACAGGGGGCTATGGCTACACCTTC.